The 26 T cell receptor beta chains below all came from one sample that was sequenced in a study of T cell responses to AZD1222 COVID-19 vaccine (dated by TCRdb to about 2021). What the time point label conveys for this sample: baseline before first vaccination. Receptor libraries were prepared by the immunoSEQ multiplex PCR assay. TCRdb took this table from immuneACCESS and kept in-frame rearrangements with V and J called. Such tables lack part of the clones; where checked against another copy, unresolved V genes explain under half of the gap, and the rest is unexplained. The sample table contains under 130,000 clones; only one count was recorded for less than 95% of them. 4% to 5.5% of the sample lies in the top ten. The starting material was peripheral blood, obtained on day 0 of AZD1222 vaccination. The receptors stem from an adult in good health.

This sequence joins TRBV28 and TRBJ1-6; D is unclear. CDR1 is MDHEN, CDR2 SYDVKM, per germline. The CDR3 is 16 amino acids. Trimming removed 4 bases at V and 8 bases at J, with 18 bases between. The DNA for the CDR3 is TGTGCCAGCAGTTCCTCGCGGTTGGGGTACGATTCACCCCTCCACTTT. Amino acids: CASSSSRLGYDSPLHF.

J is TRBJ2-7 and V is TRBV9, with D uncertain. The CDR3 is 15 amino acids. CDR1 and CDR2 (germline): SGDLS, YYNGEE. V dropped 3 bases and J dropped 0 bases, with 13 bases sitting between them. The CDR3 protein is CASSAGPMVSYEQYF. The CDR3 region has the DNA TGTGCCAGCAGCGCCGGACCGATGGTCTCCTACGAGCAGTACTTC. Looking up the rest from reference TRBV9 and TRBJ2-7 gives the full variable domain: DSGVTQTPKHLITATGQRVTLRCSPRSGDLSVYWYQQSLDQGLQFLIQYYNGEERAKGNILERFSAQQFPDLHSELNLSSLELGDSALYFCASSAGPMVSYEQYFGPGTRLTVT.

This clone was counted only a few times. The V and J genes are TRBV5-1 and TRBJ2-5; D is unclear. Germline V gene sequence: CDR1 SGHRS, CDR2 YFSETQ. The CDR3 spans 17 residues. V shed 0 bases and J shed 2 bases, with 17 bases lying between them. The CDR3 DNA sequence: TGCGCCAGCAGCTTGGGGGTCAGATCCACACTACAAGAGACCCAGTACTTC. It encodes CASSLGVRSTLQETQYF.

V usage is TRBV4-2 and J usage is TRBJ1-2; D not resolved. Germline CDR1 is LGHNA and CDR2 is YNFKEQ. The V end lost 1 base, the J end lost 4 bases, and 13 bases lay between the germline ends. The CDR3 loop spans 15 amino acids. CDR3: CASSQGSGQSYGYTF. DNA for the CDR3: TGTGCCAGCAGCCAAGGGTCCGGTCAGTCCTATGGCTACACCTTC.

CDR3 bases: TGTGCCAGCAGCTTATCGTCGAACAGGCGAACAGATACGCAGTATTTT. It specifies CASSLSSNRRTDTQYF. This sequence joins TRBV7-2 and TRBJ2-3, with D possibly matching TRBD1 (5 bases). Germline loops: CDR1 SGHTA, CDR2 FQGNSA. Trimming stripped 2 bases from V and 3 bases from J, with 15 bases between. There are 16 residues in the CDR3.

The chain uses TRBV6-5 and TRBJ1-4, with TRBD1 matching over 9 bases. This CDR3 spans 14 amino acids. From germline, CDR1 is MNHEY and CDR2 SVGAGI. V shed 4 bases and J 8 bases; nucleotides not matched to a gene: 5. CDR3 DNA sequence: TGTGCCAGCAGTTGGACAGGGGTGGGAGAAAAACTGTTTTTT. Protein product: CASSWTGVGEKLFF.

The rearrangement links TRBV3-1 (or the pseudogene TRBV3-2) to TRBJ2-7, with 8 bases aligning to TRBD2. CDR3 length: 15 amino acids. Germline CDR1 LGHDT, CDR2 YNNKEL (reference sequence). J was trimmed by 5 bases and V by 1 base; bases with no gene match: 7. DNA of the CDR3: TGTGCCAGCAGCCAAGTGTCTAGCGGGCGGGACGAGCAGTACTTC. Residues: CASSQVSSGRDEQYF.

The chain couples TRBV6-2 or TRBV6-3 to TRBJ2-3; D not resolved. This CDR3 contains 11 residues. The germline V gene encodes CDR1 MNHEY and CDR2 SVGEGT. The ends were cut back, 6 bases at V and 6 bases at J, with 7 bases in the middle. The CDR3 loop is CASSRMDTQYF. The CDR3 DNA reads TGTGCCAGCAGCAGGATGGATACGCAGTATTTT.

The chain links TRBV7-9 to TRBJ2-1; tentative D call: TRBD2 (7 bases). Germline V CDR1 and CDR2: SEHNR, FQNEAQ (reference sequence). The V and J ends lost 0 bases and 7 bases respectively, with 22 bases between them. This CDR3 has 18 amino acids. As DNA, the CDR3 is TGTGCCAGCAGCTTAGCCCTCGGGTGGAGGGGGGGCCAAAATGAGCAGTTCTTC. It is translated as CASSLALGWRGGQNEQFF.

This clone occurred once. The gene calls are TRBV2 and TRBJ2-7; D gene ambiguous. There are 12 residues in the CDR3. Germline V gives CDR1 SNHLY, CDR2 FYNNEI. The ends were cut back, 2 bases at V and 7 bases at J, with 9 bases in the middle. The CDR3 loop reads CASSEWRLEQYF. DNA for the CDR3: TGTGCCAGCAGTGAATGGCGTTTGGAGCAGTACTTC. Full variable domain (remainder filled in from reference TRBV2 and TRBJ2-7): EPEVTQTPSHQVTQMGQEVILRCVPISNHLYFYWYRQILGQKVEFLVSFYNNEISEKSEIFDDQFSVERPDGSNFTLKIRSTKLEDSAMYFCASSEWRLEQYFGPGTRLTVT.

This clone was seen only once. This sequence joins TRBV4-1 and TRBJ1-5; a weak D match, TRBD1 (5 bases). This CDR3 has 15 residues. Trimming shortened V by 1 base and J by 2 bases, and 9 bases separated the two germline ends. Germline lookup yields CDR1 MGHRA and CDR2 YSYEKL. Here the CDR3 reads CASSQAPGGNQPQHF. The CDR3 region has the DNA TGCGCCAGCAGCCAAGCCCCGGGGGGCAATCAGCCCCAGCATTTT.

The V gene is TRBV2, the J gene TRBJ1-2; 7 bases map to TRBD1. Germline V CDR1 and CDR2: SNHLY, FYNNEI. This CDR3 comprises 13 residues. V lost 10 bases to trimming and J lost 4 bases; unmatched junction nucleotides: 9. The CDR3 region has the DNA TGTGCCACCACTACCCGGGACAGCTATGGCTACACCTTC. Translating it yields CATTTRDSYGYTF.

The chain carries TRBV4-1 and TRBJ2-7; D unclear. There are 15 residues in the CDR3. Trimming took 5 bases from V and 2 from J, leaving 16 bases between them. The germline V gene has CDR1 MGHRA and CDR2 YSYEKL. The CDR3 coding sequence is TGCGCCAGCAGCGAAAAGGACCTACCGACCTACGAGCAGTACTTC. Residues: CASSEKDLPTYEQYF.

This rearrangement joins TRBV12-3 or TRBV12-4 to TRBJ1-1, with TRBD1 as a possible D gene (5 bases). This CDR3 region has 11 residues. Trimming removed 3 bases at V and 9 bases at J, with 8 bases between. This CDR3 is CASSLGPKAFF. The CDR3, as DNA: TGTGCCAGCAGTTTGGGGCCGAAAGCTTTCTTT.

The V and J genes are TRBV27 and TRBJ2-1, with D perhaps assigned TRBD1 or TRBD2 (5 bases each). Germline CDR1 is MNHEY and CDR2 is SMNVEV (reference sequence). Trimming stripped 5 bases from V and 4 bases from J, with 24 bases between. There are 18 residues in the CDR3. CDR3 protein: CASSPEPGQLGVYNEQFF. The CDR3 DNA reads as TGTGCCAGCAGTCCTGAACCCGGCCAATTGGGGGTATACAATGAGCAGTTCTTC.

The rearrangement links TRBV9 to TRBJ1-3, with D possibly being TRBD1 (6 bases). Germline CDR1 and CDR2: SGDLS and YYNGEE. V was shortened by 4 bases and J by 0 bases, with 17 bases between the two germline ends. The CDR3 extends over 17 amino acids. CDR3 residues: CASSTQRGGNSGNTIYF. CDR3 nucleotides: TGTGCCAGCAGCACCCAAAGAGGGGGAAACTCTGGAAACACCATATATTTT.

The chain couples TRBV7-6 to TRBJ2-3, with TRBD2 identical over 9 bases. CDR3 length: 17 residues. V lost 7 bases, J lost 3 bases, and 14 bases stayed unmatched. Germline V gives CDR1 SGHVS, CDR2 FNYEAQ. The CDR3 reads CASIPNGAGGPTDTQYF. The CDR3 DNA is TGTGCCAGCATTCCGAATGGGGCGGGGGGGCCGACAGATACGCAGTATTTT. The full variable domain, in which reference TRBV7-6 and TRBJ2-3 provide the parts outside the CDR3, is GAGVSQSPRYKVTKRGQDVALRCDPISGHVSLYWYRQALGQGPEFLTYFNYEAQQDKSGLPNDRFSAERPEGSISTLTIQRTEQRDSAMYRCASIPNGAGGPTDTQYFGPGTRLTVL.

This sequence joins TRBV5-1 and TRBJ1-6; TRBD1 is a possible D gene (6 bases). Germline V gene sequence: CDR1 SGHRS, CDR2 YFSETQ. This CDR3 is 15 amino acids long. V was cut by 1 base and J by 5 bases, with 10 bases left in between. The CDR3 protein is CASSLTGQNNSPLHF. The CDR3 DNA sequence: TGCGCCAGCAGCTTGACCGGACAGAATAATTCACCCCTCCACTTT.

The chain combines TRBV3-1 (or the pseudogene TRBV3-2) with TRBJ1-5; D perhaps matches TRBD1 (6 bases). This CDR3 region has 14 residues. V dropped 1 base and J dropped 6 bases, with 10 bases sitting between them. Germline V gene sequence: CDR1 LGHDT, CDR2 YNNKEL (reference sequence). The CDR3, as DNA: TGTGCCAGCAGCCAAGGACAGGAAGGTCAGCCCCAGCATTTT. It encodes CASSQGQEGQPQHF.

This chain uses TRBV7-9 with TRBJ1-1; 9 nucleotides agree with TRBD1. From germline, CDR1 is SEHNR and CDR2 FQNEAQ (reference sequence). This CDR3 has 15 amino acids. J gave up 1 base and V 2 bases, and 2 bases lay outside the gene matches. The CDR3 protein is CASSLSGQGNTEAFF. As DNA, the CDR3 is TGTGCCAGCAGCTTATCGGGACAGGGGAACACTGAAGCTTTCTTT.

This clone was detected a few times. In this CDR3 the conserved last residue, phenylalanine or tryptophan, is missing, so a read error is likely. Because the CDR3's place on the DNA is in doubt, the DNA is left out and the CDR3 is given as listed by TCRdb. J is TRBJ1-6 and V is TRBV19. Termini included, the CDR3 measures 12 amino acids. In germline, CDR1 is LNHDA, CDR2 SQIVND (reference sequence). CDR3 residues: CASSIAGRSPSP.

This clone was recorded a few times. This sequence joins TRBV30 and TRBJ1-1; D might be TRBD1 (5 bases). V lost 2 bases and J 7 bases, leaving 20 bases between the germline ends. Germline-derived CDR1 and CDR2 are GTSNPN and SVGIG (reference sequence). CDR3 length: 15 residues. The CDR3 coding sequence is TGTGCCTGGAGTTTATTGGCGGGACCCGGTGTTGAAGCTTTCTTT. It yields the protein CAWSLLAGPGVEAFF.

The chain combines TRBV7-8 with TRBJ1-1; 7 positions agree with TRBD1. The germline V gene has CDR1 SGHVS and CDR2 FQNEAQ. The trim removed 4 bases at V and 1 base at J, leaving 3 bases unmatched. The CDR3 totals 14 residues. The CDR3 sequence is CASSSQGGNTEAFF. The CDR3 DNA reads TGTGCCAGCAGCTCCCAGGGGGGGAACACTGAAGCTTTCTTT.

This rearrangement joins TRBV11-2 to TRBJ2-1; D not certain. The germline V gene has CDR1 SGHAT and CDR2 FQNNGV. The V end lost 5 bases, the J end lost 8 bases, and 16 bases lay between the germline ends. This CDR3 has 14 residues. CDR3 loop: CASSRDPSGDEQFF. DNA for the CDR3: TGTGCCAGCAGCCGTGACCCAAGTGGGGATGAGCAGTTCTTC.

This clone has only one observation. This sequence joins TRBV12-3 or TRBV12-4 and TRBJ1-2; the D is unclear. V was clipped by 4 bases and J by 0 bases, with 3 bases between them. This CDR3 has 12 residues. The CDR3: CASSSTNYGYTF. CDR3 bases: TGTGCCAGCAGTTCGACTAACTATGGCTACACCTTC.

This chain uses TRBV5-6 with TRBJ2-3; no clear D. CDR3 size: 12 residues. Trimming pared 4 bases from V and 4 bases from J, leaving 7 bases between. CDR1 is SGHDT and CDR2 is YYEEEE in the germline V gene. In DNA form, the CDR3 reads TGTGCCAGCAGCCCGGACCCAGATACGCAGTATTTT. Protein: CASSPDPDTQYF.